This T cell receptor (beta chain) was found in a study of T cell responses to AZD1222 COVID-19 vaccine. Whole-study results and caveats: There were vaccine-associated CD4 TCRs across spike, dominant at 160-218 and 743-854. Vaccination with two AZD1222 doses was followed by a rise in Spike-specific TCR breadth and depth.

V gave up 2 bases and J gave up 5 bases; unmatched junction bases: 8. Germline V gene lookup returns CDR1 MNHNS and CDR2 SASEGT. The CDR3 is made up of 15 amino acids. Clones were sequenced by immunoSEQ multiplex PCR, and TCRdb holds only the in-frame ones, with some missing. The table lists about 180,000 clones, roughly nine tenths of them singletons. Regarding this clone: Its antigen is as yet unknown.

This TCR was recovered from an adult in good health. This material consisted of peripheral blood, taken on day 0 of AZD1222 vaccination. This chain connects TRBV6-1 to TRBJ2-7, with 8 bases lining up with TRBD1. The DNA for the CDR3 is TGTGCCAGCAGTGAACAGGGAACAGGGGGTCACGAGCAGTACGTC. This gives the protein CASSEQGTGGHEQYV.